This T cell receptor beta chain was captured by sequencing in a study of T cell repertoires in cytomegalovirus infection. Comment on this clonotype: Antigen: not known.

Germline CDR1 reads MNHNS; CDR2 reads SASEGT. This CDR3 contains 16 residues. After removal of 4 bases from V and 4 bases from J, the junction contained 12 bases not matched to a gene. TCRdb redid the calling of the reads with MiXCR, one entry per CDR3 protein. This table has around 710,000 distinct CDR3 sequences, 25% to 35% appearing once. The sample was cultured CD8+ T cells from PBMCs, taken from culture after CMV antigen stimulation. The chain carries TRBV6-1 and TRBJ2-5, with TRBD2 matching 7 bases. This TCR came from a human donor in good health (CMV status not recorded). Some clones in this sample may be carry-over from other donors' samples. CDR3 DNA: TGTGCCAGCAGTGGGACTAGTCGAACCGCCCGAGAGACCCAGTACTTC. Amino acids: CASSGTSRTARETQYF.